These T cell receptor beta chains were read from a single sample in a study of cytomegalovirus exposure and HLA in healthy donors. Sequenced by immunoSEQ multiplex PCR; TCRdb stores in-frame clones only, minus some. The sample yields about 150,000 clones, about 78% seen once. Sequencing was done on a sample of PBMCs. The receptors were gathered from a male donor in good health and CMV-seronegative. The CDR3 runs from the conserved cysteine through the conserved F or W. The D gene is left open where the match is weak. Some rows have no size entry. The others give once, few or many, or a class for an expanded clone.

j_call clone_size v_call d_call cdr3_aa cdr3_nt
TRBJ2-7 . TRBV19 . CASSDLGAKHEQYF TGTGCCAGTAGCGACCTGGGGGCGAAACACGAGCAGTACTTC
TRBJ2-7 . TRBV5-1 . CASSPLAVSSYEQYF TGCGCCAGCAGCCCCCTCGCAGTAAGCTCCTACGAGCAGTACTTC
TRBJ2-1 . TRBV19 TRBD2 CASSSGRFDEQFF TGTGCCAGTAGTAGCGGGAGATTCGATGAGCAGTTCTTC
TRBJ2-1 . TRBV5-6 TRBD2 CASSRGDTGGHNEQFF TGTGCCAGCAGCCGGGGGGACACGGGGGGGCACAATGAGCAGTTCTTC
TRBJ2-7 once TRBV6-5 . CASSRGARGYEQYF TGTGCCAGCTCTAGAGGGGCCAGGGGCTACGAGCAGTACTTC
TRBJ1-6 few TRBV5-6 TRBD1 CASSLEGTGNSPLHF TGTGCCAGCAGCTTGGAGGGGACAGGGAATTCACCCCTCCACTTT
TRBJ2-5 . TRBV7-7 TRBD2 CASSLRVAGGQETQYF TGTGCTAGCAGCTTACGGGTAGCGGGGGGGCAAGAGACCCAGTACTTC
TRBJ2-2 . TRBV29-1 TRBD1 CSVGAGGLGELFF TGCAGCGTTGGGGCAGGGGGCCTCGGGGAGCTGTTTTTT
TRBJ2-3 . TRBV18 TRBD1 CASSLLGQSSTDTQYF TGTGCCAGCTCACTATTGGGACAGTCCTCCACAGATACGCAGTATTTT
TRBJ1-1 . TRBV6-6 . CASSYQGQNTEAFF TGTGCCAGCAGTTACCAAGGACAGAACACTGAAGCTTTCTTT
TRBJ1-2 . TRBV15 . CATSTGDNYGYTF TGTGCCACCAGCACAGGGGATAACTATGGCTACACCTTC
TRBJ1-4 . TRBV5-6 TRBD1 CASSLYSGQGNEKLFF TGTGCCAGCAGCTTGTATTCGGGACAGGGAAATGAAAAACTGTTTTTT
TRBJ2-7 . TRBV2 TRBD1 CASSEGVRGFYEQYF TGTGCCAGCAGTGAGGGCGTCAGGGGGTTCTACGAGCAGTACTTC
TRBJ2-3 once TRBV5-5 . CASSPGPLTDTQYF TGTGCCAGCAGCCCAGGTCCCCTCACAGATACGCAGTATTTT
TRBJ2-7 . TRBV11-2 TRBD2 CASSLAGGPPREQYF TGTGCCAGCAGCTTGGCGGGGGGACCCCCTCGAGAGCAGTACTTC
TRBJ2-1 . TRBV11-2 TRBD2 CASSLDLAGGGNEQFF TGTGCCAGCAGCTTAGATCTAGCGGGGGGCGGCAATGAGCAGTTCTTC
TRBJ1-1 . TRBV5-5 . CASSLAGITTEAFF TGTGCCAGCAGCTTGGCGGGTATCACGACTGAAGCTTTCTTT
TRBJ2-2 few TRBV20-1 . CSALNTGELFF TGCAGTGCTCTGAACACCGGGGAGCTGTTTTTT
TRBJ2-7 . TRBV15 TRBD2 CATSRDRAGGDEQYF TGTGCCACCAGCAGAGACCGAGCGGGAGGCGACGAGCAGTACTTC
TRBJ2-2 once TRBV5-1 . CASSPGTRNTGELFF TGCGCCAGCAGCCCCGGGACAAGAAACACCGGGGAGCTGTTTTTT
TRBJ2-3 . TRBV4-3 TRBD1 CASSQVGTGLDTQYF TGCGCCAGCAGCCAAGTTGGGACAGGGCTAGATACGCAGTATTTT
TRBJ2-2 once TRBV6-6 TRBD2 CASSYSRTSATGELFF TGTGCCAGCAGTTACTCCCGGACTAGCGCCACCGGGGAGCTGTTTTTT
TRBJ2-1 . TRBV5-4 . CASSQEKRADEQFF TGTGCCAGCAGCCAAGAGAAGCGGGCGGATGAGCAGTTCTTC
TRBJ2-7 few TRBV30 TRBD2 CAWRAASGIYEQYF TGTGCCTGGAGGGCGGCTAGCGGGATCTACGAGCAGTACTTC
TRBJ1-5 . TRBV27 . CASRSPKVQQPQHF TGTGCCAGCAGGTCCCCAAAGGTACAGCAGCCCCAGCATTTT
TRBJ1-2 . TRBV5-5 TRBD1 CASSLASPRTGGVGYTF TGTGCCAGCAGCTTGGCCTCCCCGAGGACAGGGGGCGTAGGCTACACCTTC
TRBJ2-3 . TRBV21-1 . CASSILAGGLDTQYF TGTGCCAGCAGCATTCTAGCGGGAGGGTTAGATACGCAGTATTTT
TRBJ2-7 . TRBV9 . CASSVGGEQYF TGTGCCAGCAGCGTAGGGGGGGAACAGTACTTC
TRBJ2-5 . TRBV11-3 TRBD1 CASSRGQGFQETQYF TGTGCCAGCAGCCGGGGACAGGGGTTCCAAGAGACCCAGTACTTC
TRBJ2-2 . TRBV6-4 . CASSAGNTGELFF TGTGCCAGCTCAGCGGGGAACACCGGGGAGCTGTTTTTT
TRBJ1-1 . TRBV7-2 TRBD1 CASSLSLEGARTEAFF TGTGCCAGCAGCTTAAGTCTTGAGGGGGCGCGCACTGAAGCTTTCTTT
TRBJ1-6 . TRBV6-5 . CASSYSQGLDSPLHF TGTGCCAGCAGTTACTCCCAGGGGTTAGATTCACCCCTCCACTTT
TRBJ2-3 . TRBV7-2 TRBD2 CASSAQGVGLADTQYF TGTGCCAGCAGCGCGCAGGGGGTGGGACTAGCGGATACGCAGTATTTT
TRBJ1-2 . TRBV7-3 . CASSPNEGAYGYTF TGTGCCAGCAGCCCAAACGAGGGCGCCTATGGCTACACCTTC